The present TCR beta chain was sequenced within a study of cytomegalovirus exposure and HLA in healthy donors. Study overall: Earlier, almost 120 million unique TCR beta sequences were recovered from about 179 million T cells by an analysis. Points from the study as a whole: A later analysis reportedly identified an Asian-associated ancestry cluster as carrying fewer N-insertions than the roughly 720-donor mean.

Turning to this clone: No antigen is known for it.

The PCR employed 60 Vbeta primers together with 13 Jbeta primers. Sequenced by immunoSEQ multiplex PCR; TCRdb stores in-frame clones only, minus some. Its table records 25,000 to 40,000 clones. Germline CDR1 reads ENHRY; CDR2 reads SYGVKD. Trimming left V 7 bases short and J 1 base short, with 20 bases between. This CDR3 is 17 amino acids long. Sequencing used PBMCs. The sequence derives from a woman between 40 and 55 years old in good health and CMV-seropositive. The rearrangement links TRBV10-3 to TRBJ2-1, with D perhaps TRBD2 (6 bases). CDR3 residues: CAIKGARDRRSYNEQFF. In nucleotides, the CDR3 is TGTGCCATCAAAGGAGCGCGGGACCGGAGATCCTACAATGAGCAGTTCTTC.